One and the same sample provided the 12 T cell receptor beta chains below, sequenced in a study of cytomegalovirus exposure and HLA in healthy donors. Primers for the PCR totalled 60 Vbeta and 13 Jbeta. The table came from immunoSEQ multiplex PCR; TCRdb's copy has only in-frame clones and leaves some out. The sample includes about 110,000 clones, about 76% seen only once; the top ten take roughly 2.3%. The sample taken for sequencing was PBMCs. Every receptor here comes from a woman aged 30 to 39 in good health and CMV-seronegative.

The chain recombines TRBV7-9 with TRBJ2-1; D not resolved. CDR3 length equals 11 residues. Looked up from germline, CDR1 is SEHNR and CDR2 is FQNEAQ (reference sequence). The ends were cut back, 5 bases at V and 8 bases at J, with 7 bases in the middle. The DNA of the CDR3 is TGTGCCAGCAGCCCTGACTATGAGCAGTTCTTC. Protein product: CASSPDYEQFF.

This clone was seen once. This chain joins TRBV28 and TRBJ1-4, with D tentatively TRBD1 (5 bases). The CDR3 length is 16 residues. The germline CDR1 and CDR2 sequences are MDHEN and SYDVKM. V was cut by 5 bases and J by 0 bases, with 13 bases left in between. CDR3 residues: CASSIHRGTTNEKLFF. The CDR3 DNA is TGTGCCAGCAGTATCCACCGGGGGACAACTAATGAAAAACTGTTTTTT.

This clone has a single count. V usage is TRBV28 and J usage is TRBJ1-5; D remains ambiguous. The germline V gene encodes CDR1 MDHEN and CDR2 SYDVKM. The CDR3 loop spans 15 amino acids. V was shortened by 3 bases and J by 0 bases, with 9 bases between the two germline ends. The CDR3 DNA reads TGTGCCAGCAGTTTCAAGCCAACTAGCAATCAGCCCCAGCATTTT. This gives the protein CASSFKPTSNQPQHF. The full variable domain, rest sourced from reference TRBV28 and TRBJ1-5, is DVKVTQSSRYLVKRTGEKVFLECVQDMDHENMFWYRQDPGLGLRLIYFSYDVKMKEKGDIPEGYSVSREKKERFSLILESASTNQTSMYLCASSFKPTSNQPQHFGDGTRLSIL.

V gene TRBV2 combines with J gene TRBJ1-5; possibly TRBD1 for D (5 bases). The CDR3 runs to 16 residues. With 7 bases removed from V and 0 bases from J, the gap between germline ends came to 16 bases. Germline V lookup: CDR1 SNHLY, CDR2 FYNNEI. The CDR3 sequence: CASKGQGPYSNQPQHF. CDR3 in DNA: TGTGCCAGCAAAGGACAAGGACCTTATAGCAATCAGCCCCAGCATTTT.

The chain carries TRBV28 and TRBJ2-4, with 13 bases identical to TRBD2. The germline V gene encodes CDR1 MDHEN and CDR2 SYDVKM. V lost 6 bases to trimming and J lost 7 bases; unmatched junction nucleotides: 12. This CDR3 contains 17 residues. As DNA, the CDR3 is TGTGCCAGCAGGTCCACTAGCGGGAGGGCCCCTGAGAACATTCAGTACTTC. Translation gives CASRSTSGRAPENIQYF. The whole variable domain, filled in from reference TRBV28 and TRBJ2-4, reads DVKVTQSSRYLVKRTGEKVFLECVQDMDHENMFWYRQDPGLGLRLIYFSYDVKMKEKGDIPEGYSVSREKKERFSLILESASTNQTSMYLCASRSTSGRAPENIQYFGAGTRLSVL.

The chain joins TRBV5-1 to TRBJ2-3; TRBD2 matches 12 bases. The V segment lost 4 bases and the J segment 2 bases; nucleotides outside the gene matches: 5. The CDR3 is 16 residues long. The germline gives CDR1 SGHRS, CDR2 YFSETQ. CDR3 nucleotides: TGCGCCAGCAGCCTAGCGGGAGGGCCAACCACAGATACGCAGTATTTT. Encoded protein: CASSLAGGPTTDTQYF. Full variable domain (missing parts from reference TRBV5-1 and TRBJ2-3): KAGVTQTPRYLIKTRGQQVTLSCSPISGHRSVSWYQQTPGQGLQFLFEYFSETQRNKGNFPGRFSGRQFSNSRSEMNVSTLELGDSALYLCASSLAGGPTTDTQYFGPGTRLTVL.

The V and J genes are TRBV19 and TRBJ1-1; TRBD1 matches at 8 bases. V lost 0 bases to trimming and J lost 4 bases; unmatched junction nucleotides: 7. Per germline, CDR1 LNHDA and CDR2 SQIVND (reference sequence). The CDR3 sequence is 16 residues long. This CDR3 reads CASSIDGRGRGTEAFF. The CDR3 DNA sequence: TGTGCCAGTAGTATAGATGGCAGGGGGCGAGGCACTGAAGCTTTCTTT.

The rearrangement links TRBV18 to TRBJ2-1; perhaps TRBD2 as D (5 bases). The CDR3 consists of 15 residues. Germline loops: CDR1 KGHSH, CDR2 LQKENI. The V and J ends lost 6 bases and 5 bases respectively, with 17 bases between them. The DNA of the CDR3 is TGTGCCAGCTCGTTGCTTCGGGGAATCGACAATGAGCAGTTCTTC. Translated, it gives CASSLLRGIDNEQFF.

This rearrangement joins TRBV29-1 to TRBJ2-3; no firm D call. The CDR3 spans 15 residues. The germline gives CDR1 SQVTM, CDR2 ANQGSEA. The V gene lost 4 bases and the J gene lost 4 bases, with 18 bases spanning the gap. This CDR3 reads CSVVSGARPSDTQYF. In DNA form, the CDR3 reads TGCAGCGTTGTGTCTGGCGCCAGGCCGTCAGATACGCAGTATTTT.

This clone showed up just once. This sequence joins TRBV27 and TRBJ2-2, with a weak D call TRBD1 (5 bases). This CDR3 is 11 amino acids long. CDR1 is MNHEY, CDR2 SMNVEV, per germline (reference sequence). Trimming stripped 9 bases from V and 7 bases from J, with 9 bases between. CDR3 protein: CASRGIGELFF. CDR3 DNA: TGTGCCAGTAGGGGTATCGGGGAGCTGTTTTTT.

V usage is TRBV7-8 and J usage is TRBJ2-3; 15 positions agree with TRBD2. V gave up 5 bases and J gave up 9 bases; unmatched junction bases: 12. CDR3 length: 17 residues. Germline V gene data show CDR1 as SGHVS and CDR2 as FQNEAQ. The CDR3 bases are TGTGCCAGCAGCCGGACAGGGGGACTAGCGGGAGGTGACACGCAGTATTTT. As protein: CASSRTGGLAGGDTQYF. Supplemented by reference TRBV7-8 and TRBJ2-3, the full variable domain reads GAGVSQSPRYKVAKRGQDVALRCDPISGHVSLFWYQQALGQGPEFLTYFQNEAQLDKSGLPSDRFFAERPEGSVSTLKIQRTQQEDSAVYLCASSRTGGLAGGDTQYFGPGTRLTVL.

The J gene is TRBJ1-1, the V gene TRBV7-2; D is perhaps TRBD1 (5 bases). Between the trimmed V and J ends, which lost 1 base and 4 bases, there was a span of 13 bases. The CDR3 runs to 15 residues. Per germline, CDR1 SGHTA and CDR2 FQGNSA. CDR3 in DNA: TGTGCCAGCAGCTTAGACCCCGGGGGGAGCACTGAAGCTTTCTTT. Protein sequence: CASSLDPGGSTEAFF.